This TCR beta chain originates from a study of identical twins. TCRdb ran MiXCR on the 5' RACE reads and lists one entry per CDR3 protein. The sample shows about 1.7 million distinct CDR3 sequences, less than 35% of them seen only once. CDR1 DFQATT and CDR2 SNEGSKA come from the germline V gene (reference sequence). The germline V and J ends were trimmed by 1 base and 0 bases, with 13 bases remaining between them. CDR3 length: 15 residues. This clonotype was counted only a few times. This TCR came from a newborn girl in good health. This sequence joins TRBV20-1 and TRBJ2-7; weak D call: TRBD2 (6 bases). The specimen was cord blood. CDR3 in amino acids: CSARVLAQSSYEQYF. In DNA, the CDR3 is TGCAGTGCTAGAGTTCTAGCGCAGAGCTCCTACGAGCAGTACTTC.